What follows are 2 T cell receptor beta chains derived from one specimen sequenced in a study of T cells after somatic rescue of genetic block. Here immunoSEQ multiplex PCR was the method, and the copy in TCRdb shows in-frame clones only, minus some. Of 12,000 to 15,000 clones in the sample, about two thirds were seen once. Sequenced sample: peripheral blood mononuclear cells (PBMCs). These receptor sequences come from a boy aged 5-17 years.

The V and J genes are TRBV11-2 and TRBJ2-2, with 12 nucleotides matching TRBD1. Germline values: CDR1 SGHAT, CDR2 FQNNGV. This CDR3 has 16 residues. Trimming took 6 bases from V and 4 from J; bases not matched to a gene: 6. This chain's CDR3 is CASRARDRGLTGELFF. In nucleotides, the CDR3 is TGTGCCAGCAGGGCTCGGGACAGGGGGCTCACCGGGGAGCTGTTTTTT.

This clone has a handful of counts. This chain connects TRBV5-1 to TRBJ2-5; D gene uncertain. Trimming took 3 bases from V and 5 from J, leaving 14 bases between them. This CDR3 comprises 14 residues. From germline, CDR1 is SGHRS and CDR2 YFSETQ. The CDR3 loop is CASSWFPVSETQYF. The CDR3 region has the DNA TGCGCCAGCAGCTGGTTCCCGGTGTCGGAGACCCAGTACTTC.